A selection of T cell receptor beta chains follows, all from one sample in a study of blood T cell repertoires in COVID-19. Using immunoSEQ multiplex PCR, the repertoire was profiled, and TCRdb retains in-frame clones only, with some absent. This table has 290,000 or so clones, about 82% appearing once. The sequenced material came from peripheral blood. Receptors originate from a man aged 50 to 60 with active or convalescent COVID-19. Each CDR3 is given with its conserved first and last residue. D genes are given only for firm matches. Some rows have no size entry. The others give once, few or many, or a class for an expanded clone.

few,TRBV29-1,TRBJ1-1,NA,TGCAGCGGTAAGACAGGGAACACTGAAGCTTTCTTT,CSGKTGNTEAFF
NA,TRBV7-2,TRBJ1-1,NA,TGTGCCAGCAGCTCCCCGGGACAGAACACTGAAGCTTTCTTT,CASSSPGQNTEAFF
NA,TRBV25-1,TRBJ2-5,TRBD1,TGTGCCAGCAGTGAAAACCCGGGACAGAAGAGAGAGACCCAGTACTTC,CASSENPGQKRETQYF
NA,TRBV28,TRBJ2-5,NA,TGTGCCACCGCCCGGGTCGGGACCCAGTACTTC,CATARVGTQYF
NA,TRBV3-1/TRBV3-2,TRBJ1-1,TRBD1,TGTGCCAGCAGCGTTACAGGGGCCTACACTGAAGCTTTCTTT,CASSVTGAYTEAFF
NA,TRBV19,TRBJ2-7,TRBD2,TGTGCCAGTAGTCGACTAGCGGGTTCCTACGAGCAGTACTTC,CASSRLAGSYEQYF
NA,TRBV28,TRBJ1-1,TRBD1,TGTGCCAGCAGCCTCCTCGTGGGACAGGGGGACACTGAAGCTTTCTTT,CASSLLVGQGDTEAFF
NA,TRBV7-9,TRBJ2-3,NA,TGTGCCAGCAGCTTCGGGGGAGGCCAGGGAGATACGCAGTATTTT,CASSFGGGQGDTQYF
NA,TRBV3-1/TRBV3-2,TRBJ2-1,TRBD2,TGTGCCAGCAGCCCGAGGACTAGCGGGCCCGGGGGGCACAATGAGCAGTTCTTC,CASSPRTSGPGGHNEQFF
NA,TRBV18,TRBJ1-3,NA,TGTGCCAGCTCACCGGAGCCTTCACTAAGTTGGAACACCATATATTTT,CASSPEPSLSWNTIYF
NA,TRBV7-2,TRBJ1-5,NA,TGTGCCAGCAGCTTACAGGGTTTCAATCAGCCCCAGCATTTT,CASSLQGFNQPQHF
once,TRBV5-1,TRBJ1-1,NA,TGCGCCAGCAGGGGGGCGGTGGGCACTGAAGCTTTCTTT,CASRGAVGTEAFF
NA,TRBV3-1/TRBV3-2,TRBJ1-6,TRBD1,TGTGCCAGCAGCCACAAGATCGGGGGACAGCTTAATTCACCCCTCCACTTT,CASSHKIGGQLNSPLHF
NA,TRBV7-9,TRBJ1-5,TRBD1,TGTGCCAGCAGCCGGACAGGGCAGTACGGTCAGCCCCAGCATTTT,CASSRTGQYGQPQHF
NA,TRBV7-9,TRBJ2-7,TRBD2,TGTGCCAGCACCCCCCATGGCCTAGCGGGTGACGAGCAGTACTTC,CASTPHGLAGDEQYF
NA,TRBV30,TRBJ2-5,NA,TGTGCCTGGAGTGTTTCGGGACTTTGGGAGACCCAGTACTTC,CAWSVSGLWETQYF
NA,TRBV9,TRBJ1-1,NA,TGTGCCAGCAGCGCCAAACCTTCGGGGATGAACACTGAAGCTTTCTTT,CASSAKPSGMNTEAFF
once,TRBV5-1,TRBJ1-1,TRBD1,TGCGCCAGCAGCTTTGCAACAGGGGTATGGACTGAAGCTTTCTTT,CASSFATGVWTEAFF
NA,TRBV29-1,TRBJ1-2,NA,TGCAGCGTTGTTCATAACTATGGCTACACCTTC,CSVVHNYGYTF
once,TRBV6-5,TRBJ2-7,NA,TGTGCCAGCAGTTCCGGAGGGGAGCAGTACTTC,CASSSGGEQYF
few,TRBV5-1,TRBJ1-2,TRBD1,TGCGCCAGCAGCTTGGCTCCGGGACAGGGTAACTATGGCTACACCTTC,CASSLAPGQGNYGYTF
once,TRBV27,TRBJ2-5,TRBD1,TGTGCCAGCAATCTTAGGACAGGGATCGGGGCCCAGTACTTC,CASNLRTGIGAQYF
NA,TRBV24-1,TRBJ2-3,NA,TGTGCCACCAGTCGGGGGTCGAACACAGATACGCAGTATTTT,CATSRGSNTDTQYF
NA,TRBV11-2,TRBJ2-1,TRBD2,TGTGCCAGCAGCGCCACCACTAGCGGGAGGATTGAGCAGTTCTTC,CASSATTSGRIEQFF
NA,TRBV19,TRBJ1-6,NA,TGTGCCAGTAGTAGGACAGTGACCTATAATTCACCCCTCCACTTT,CASSRTVTYNSPLHF
NA,TRBV6-5,TRBJ1-3,NA,TGTGCCAGCAGCCGCGCGGGCGGTGGAAACACCATATATTTT,CASSRAGGGNTIYF
NA,TRBV12-5,TRBJ1-3,NA,TGTGCTAGTGGTTTGCCTAAGGGGATAGCTGGAAACACCATATATTTT,CASGLPKGIAGNTIYF
NA,TRBV6-1,TRBJ1-1,TRBD1,TGTGCCAGCAGTGAAGCGGGGACAGGGCGTTCTGAAGCTTTCTTT,CASSEAGTGRSEAFF
NA,TRBV24-1,TRBJ1-5,NA,TGTGCCACCAGGGGGCGGTCGCATCAGCCCCAGCATTTT,CATRGRSHQPQHF
NA,TRBV5-1,TRBJ1-4,NA,TGCGCCAGCAGCTGGGGCAGGGCCCAGGAAGGGGAAAAACTGTTTTTT,CASSWGRAQEGEKLFF
NA,TRBV13,TRBJ2-1,TRBD2,TGTGCCAGCAGCATGTCCGGGACTAGCGGGAGAGATGAGCAGTTCTTC,CASSMSGTSGRDEQFF
NA,TRBV5-4,TRBJ2-7,NA,TGTGCCAGCAGCCTGGGGGGAGGCGGACCTAACTACGAGCAGTACTTC,CASSLGGGGPNYEQYF
NA,TRBV14,TRBJ2-2,NA,TGTGCCAGCAGCCAAGGACAGGGAGGGAACACCGGGGAGCTGTTTTTT,CASSQGQGGNTGELFF
NA,TRBV7-8,TRBJ1-5,NA,TGTGCCAGCAGCGGGCTTTTGAGGGTTTGGGATCAGCCCCAGCATTTT,CASSGLLRVWDQPQHF
few,TRBV2,TRBJ2-3,NA,TGTGCCAGCAGACCCATAGGGAGAAGCACAGATACGCAGTATTTT,CASRPIGRSTDTQYF
NA,TRBV4-1,TRBJ2-1,NA,TGCGCCAGCAGCCCGAAAGGAGGATTAAGCTCCTACAATGAGCAGTTCTTC,CASSPKGGLSSYNEQFF
NA,TRBV2,TRBJ2-5,TRBD2,TGTGCCAGCAGTAGGCTAGCGGGAGGTTACGAGACCCAGTACTTC,CASSRLAGGYETQYF
NA,TRBV18,TRBJ2-7,TRBD1,TGTGCCAGCTCACCACCGACGACAGGGCAGGACGAGCAGTACTTC,CASSPPTTGQDEQYF
NA,TRBV10-3,TRBJ1-1,TRBD1,TGTGCCATCAGTGTCCAGGGGGCTAACACTGAAGCTTTCTTT,CAISVQGANTEAFF
NA,TRBV5-1,TRBJ1-2,TRBD1,TGCGCCAGCAGCTTGATCGGACAGGCCGACTATGGCTACACCTTC,CASSLIGQADYGYTF
once,TRBV6-5,TRBJ2-2,TRBD2,TGTGCCAGCAGTTACGGCCTAGCGGCTAACACCGGGGAGCTGTTTTTT,CASSYGLAANTGELFF
NA,TRBV5-1,TRBJ2-5,NA,TGCGCCAGCAGCTTGGATGGCAGGGAAGAGACCCAGTACTTC,CASSLDGREETQYF
NA,TRBV27,TRBJ2-1,TRBD2,TGTGCCAGCAGTCCGCCGGCGGGAGGAAACTACAATGAGCAGTTCTTC,CASSPPAGGNYNEQFF
NA,TRBV10-3,TRBJ2-3,TRBD2,TGTGCCATCAGTGAAATTAGCGGGGGGTTCACAGATACGCAGTATTTT,CAISEISGGFTDTQYF
NA,TRBV7-9,TRBJ1-5,NA,TGTGCCAGCAGCTCAGGACAGTATAATCAGCCCCAGCATTTT,CASSSGQYNQPQHF
NA,TRBV6-2/TRBV6-3,TRBJ2-7,NA,TGTGCCAGCAGTCCCCCCCGAGGCGGGATGACCTACGAGCAGTACTTC,CASSPPRGGMTYEQYF
NA,TRBV5-5,TRBJ2-7,NA,TGTGCCAGCAGCTCGCAGACAGGGAGGACACACTACGAGCAGTACTTC,CASSSQTGRTHYEQYF
NA,TRBV27,TRBJ2-7,TRBD1,TGTGCCGTTTCAGGATGGGCCGGGACAGGGTATTACGAGCAGTACTTC,CAVSGWAGTGYYEQYF
NA,TRBV5-6,TRBJ2-7,TRBD2,TGTGCCAGCAGCGGATGGGGTCGTCTAGCGGGAGTGAGCTCCTACGAGCAGTACTTC,CASSGWGRLAGVSSYEQYF
few,TRBV3-1/TRBV3-2,TRBJ2-5,NA,TGTGCCAGCAGCCAAGATCGGGGGGACACTGCCCCAGGGACCCAGTACTTC,CASSQDRGDTAPGTQYF
once,TRBV25-1,TRBJ2-1,TRBD2,TGTGCCAGCGGCGACCTTGGGACTAGCTACAATGAGCAGTTCTTC,CASGDLGTSYNEQFF
NA,TRBV6-4,TRBJ2-7,TRBD2,TGTGCCAGCAAGGGACTAGCGGCCTACGAGCAGTACTTC,CASKGLAAYEQYF
NA,TRBV30,TRBJ1-2,NA,TGTGCCTGGAGTGCTGGGGGCGGCTATAACTATGGCTACACCTTC,CAWSAGGGYNYGYTF
NA,TRBV30,TRBJ1-5,TRBD1,TGTGCCTGGAGAAAGACAGGGTGGGGCAATCAGCCCCAGCATTTT,CAWRKTGWGNQPQHF
NA,TRBV28,TRBJ2-7,TRBD2,TGTGCCAGCAGTTTAAAGGCGGGAGACTACGAGCAGTACTTC,CASSLKAGDYEQYF
NA,TRBV3-1/TRBV3-2,TRBJ2-1,TRBD2,TGTGCCAGCAGCGGGACTATCAACCACAATGAGCAGTTCTTC,CASSGTINHNEQFF
NA,TRBV12-5,TRBJ2-5,TRBD1,TGTGCTAGTGGCCCGACAGGGAGCCGGGGAGAGACCCAGTACTTC,CASGPTGSRGETQYF
NA,TRBV19,TRBJ2-5,NA,TGTGCCAGTAGTATAGTTGGGCCCGGAGAGACCCAGTACTTC,CASSIVGPGETQYF